This TCR beta chain was found in a study of identical twins. Template switching added a universal primer site, and cDNA bore unique molecular identifiers. From the 5' RACE reads, TCRdb called clonotypes with MiXCR, one entry per CDR3 protein. The sample has 220,000 or so distinct CDR3 sequences, 7% seen once. This clonotype was observed at least ten times. V dropped 5 bases and J dropped 7 bases, with 11 bases sitting between them. The CDR3 is 12 amino acids. This sample also belongs to another study, concerning yellow fever vaccine responses in identical twins.

J is TRBJ2-5 and V is TRBV12-3 or TRBV12-4; D not resolved. The receptor was derived from a young woman in good health. The sequenced material came from memory (CD45RO+) T cells sorted from blood. The CDR3 DNA follows: TGTGCCAGCAGTAGAGAGTGGGGGACCCAGTACTTC. This sequence encodes CASSREWGTQYF.